This T cell receptor (beta chain) was recovered during a study of shared clonotypes between healthy human individuals. Whole-study findings and limits: Sharing of clonotypes among donors was expected to vary with sequencing depth.

TCRdb keeps only in-frame clones here, not all; method: immunoSEQ multiplex PCR. The sample consists of 500,000 to 650,000 clones, around 78% of them appearing once. This clone was found once. Its antigen is unknown. Healthy HIV-negative adults without recent acute infections or vaccinations served as donors. Per the germline V gene, CDR1 is MGHDK and CDR2 is SYGVNS. The CDR3 sequence is 11 residues long. Trimming pared 4 bases from V and 10 bases from J, leaving 10 bases between. The gene calls are TRBV25-1 and TRBJ1-1; tentative D call: TRBD1 (5 bases). The specimen sequenced was PBMCs. This TCR was recovered from a middle-aged woman in good health. Some clones in this sample may be carry-over from other donors' samples. CDR3 bases: TGTGCCAGCAGTGGGGGGGGGTTAGCTTTCTTT. Its translation: CASSGGGLAFF.